Listed below are T cell receptor beta chains from one sample, sequenced in a study of CD8+ T cells in alopecia areata. Profiling relied on immunoSEQ multiplex PCR, and the TCRdb table lists in-frame clones only, not all of them. The sample carries 200,000 to 250,000 clones, roughly 66% recorded once. The sequencing here drew on CD4+ T cells sorted from blood, taken at approximately week 45, from a patient treated with tofacitinib. The receptors were sampled from a human donor with alopecia areata. CDR3s include the opening cysteine and the closing phenylalanine or tryptophan. The order of the fields is D gene, V gene, J gene, clone size, CDR3 protein, CDR3 DNA. A D gene is named only where the DNA matches it firmly. Clone size appears in some rows only: once, few, many, or a class for an expanded clone.

D: NA
V: TRBV10-3
J: TRBJ2-5
size: NA
CDR3: CAISVGGAQETQYF
DNA: TGTGCCATCAGTGTGGGCGGTGCACAAGAGACCCAGTACTTC

D: NA
V: TRBV7-8
J: TRBJ2-1
size: NA
CDR3: CASSLSQGPYNEQFF
DNA: TGTGCCAGCAGCCTAAGCCAGGGGCCCTACAATGAGCAGTTCTTC

D: TRBD2
V: TRBV14
J: TRBJ2-1
size: NA
CDR3: CASSRTSGYNEQFF
DNA: TGTGCCAGCAGTCGGACTAGCGGTTACAATGAGCAGTTCTTC

D: TRBD1
V: TRBV5-1
J: TRBJ1-2
size: few
CDR3: CASSWTVLGQGDYTF
DNA: TGCGCCAGCAGCTGGACGGTATTAGGACAGGGCGACTACACCTTC

D: TRBD2
V: TRBV29-1
J: TRBJ2-3
size: NA
CDR3: CSVGKTSGSTDTQYF
DNA: TGCAGCGTTGGAAAGACTAGCGGGAGCACAGATACGCAGTATTTT

D: NA
V: TRBV30
J: TRBJ1-1
size: NA
CDR3: CAWSKGGLGEAFF
DNA: TGTGCCTGGAGTAAGGGGGGTTTGGGTGAAGCTTTCTTT

D: TRBD2
V: TRBV15
J: TRBJ2-1
size: few
CDR3: CATSNPSPTSGGTYNEQFF
DNA: TGTGCCACCAGCAACCCATCCCCTACAAGCGGGGGGACCTACAATGAGCAGTTCTTC

D: TRBD2
V: TRBV7-2
J: TRBJ2-1
size: NA
CDR3: CASSLALLAGGSYNEQFF
DNA: TGTGCCAGCAGCTTAGCTCTCCTAGCGGGGGGGAGTTACAATGAGCAGTTCTTC

D: NA
V: TRBV25-1
J: TRBJ1-6
size: NA
CDR3: CASSEVSYNSPLHF
DNA: TGTGCCAGCAGTGAAGTCTCCTATAATTCACCCCTCCACTTT

D: NA
V: TRBV29-1
J: TRBJ2-1
size: NA
CDR3: CSGTDPEQFF
DNA: TGCAGCGGGACCGATCCCGAGCAGTTCTTC

D: NA
V: TRBV7-2
J: TRBJ1-5
size: once
CDR3: CASSSWSNQPQHF
DNA: TGTGCCAGCAGCTCTTGGAGCAATCAGCCCCAGCATTTT

D: NA
V: TRBV5-1
J: TRBJ2-7
size: NA
CDR3: CASSSGGYYEQYF
DNA: TGCGCCAGCAGCTCGGGTGGTTACTACGAGCAGTACTTC

D: NA
V: TRBV15
J: TRBJ1-1
size: few
CDR3: CATSREDEAFF
DNA: TGTGCCACCAGCAGGGAGGACGAAGCTTTCTTT

D: NA
V: TRBV29-1
J: TRBJ2-3
size: NA
CDR3: CSVAGRITDTQYF
DNA: TGCAGCGTTGCAGGCAGGATCACAGATACGCAGTATTTT

D: TRBD1
V: TRBV7-6
J: TRBJ1-6
size: NA
CDR3: CASRNDRDSPLHF
DNA: TGTGCCAGCAGAAACGACAGGGATTCACCCCTCCACTTT

D: NA
V: TRBV20-1
J: TRBJ1-2
size: NA
CDR3: CSAVEDGYTF
DNA: TGCAGTGCCGTGGAGGATGGCTACACCTTC

D: TRBD1
V: TRBV7-9
J: TRBJ1-4
size: NA
CDR3: CASSPSGTGEKLFF
DNA: TGTGCCAGCAGCCCCTCCGGGACAGGAGAAAAACTGTTTTTT

D: TRBD1
V: TRBV30
J: TRBJ2-1
size: NA
CDR3: CALRGQGRVEFF
DNA: TGTGCACTCCGCGGACAGGGAAGAGTGGAGTTCTTC

D: NA
V: TRBV19
J: TRBJ1-2
size: few
CDR3: CASSIGPGYTF
DNA: TGTGCCAGTAGTATAGGACCTGGCTACACCTTC

D: TRBD1
V: TRBV5-6
J: TRBJ1-1
size: few
CDR3: CASSPGTGRTEAFF
DNA: TGTGCCAGCAGTCCCGGGACAGGGCGGACTGAAGCTTTCTTT

D: NA
V: TRBV5-1
J: TRBJ2-3
size: few
CDR3: CASSKDRSMRVGTDTQYF
DNA: TGCGCCAGCTCTAAAGACAGGTCCATGAGGGTCGGGACAGATACGCAGTATTTT

D: NA
V: TRBV2
J: TRBJ1-1
size: NA
CDR3: CASTKNTEAFF
DNA: TGTGCCAGCACGAAGAACACTGAAGCTTTCTTT

D: NA
V: TRBV5-6
J: TRBJ2-7
size: NA
CDR3: CASSSRHWAPYEQYF
DNA: TGTGCCAGCAGCAGCCGTCACTGGGCACCCTACGAGCAGTACTTC

D: NA
V: TRBV18
J: TRBJ1-2
size: few
CDR3: CASSLDRNYGYTF
DNA: TGTGCCAGCTCCCTGGACAGAAACTATGGCTACACCTTC

D: NA
V: TRBV30
J: TRBJ1-5
size: NA
CDR3: CAWSVTENQQPQHF
DNA: TGTGCCTGGAGTGTGACAGAGAACCAGCAGCCCCAGCATTTT

D: NA
V: TRBV29-1
J: TRBJ2-3
size: NA
CDR3: CSVLVVAGTDTQYF
DNA: TGCAGCGTTCTTGTGGTTGCTGGCACAGATACGCAGTATTTT

D: NA
V: TRBV5-1
J: TRBJ1-1
size: few
CDR3: CASTPATRESGTEAFF
DNA: TGCGCCAGCACCCCGGCCACCCGGGAGTCGGGCACTGAAGCTTTCTTT

D: NA
V: TRBV14
J: TRBJ2-3
size: NA
CDR3: CASSQRLESTDTQYF
DNA: TGTGCCAGCAGCCAACGACTAGAGTCCACAGATACGCAGTATTTT